These 9 T cell receptor beta chains share one sample of origin, sequenced in a study of a mutant IDH1 vaccine in newly diagnosed glioma. Time point meaning: week 47, end of study. Vaccinated patients received 300 ug of mutant IDH1 20-mer peptide per dose, with topical imiquimod. These TCRs' antigens remain unknown. Clones were sequenced by immunoSEQ multiplex PCR, and TCRdb holds only the in-frame ones, with some missing. The table shows roughly 32,000 clones, with around nine tenths occurring only once. This material consisted of PBMCs, taken from a glioma patient whose treatment included an IDH1 peptide vaccine. These TCRs come from a man aged 40-49 years with glioma.

The CDR3 nucleotides are TGTGCCAGCAGTTTATATGGGGTACCCTCTGGAAACACCATATATTTT. It specifies CASSLYGVPSGNTIYF. V usage is TRBV28 and J usage is TRBJ1-3; D is unclear. Trimming shortened V by 1 base and J by 0 bases, and 10 bases separated the two germline ends. CDR1 and CDR2 from the germline V gene are MDHEN and SYDVKM. CDR3 length equals 16 residues.

In this sample, this clone turned up once. The rearrangement uses TRBV10-3 and TRBJ1-4; possibly TRBD1 for D (6 bases). Germline CDR1 is ENHRY and CDR2 is SYGVKD. This CDR3 has 17 amino acids. Trimming removed 3 bases from V and 0 bases from J, with 14 bases in between. This chain's CDR3 is CAISDSYRAATNEKLFF. The DNA of the CDR3 is TGTGCCATCAGTGATTCTTACAGGGCTGCAACTAATGAAAAACTGTTTTTT.

A single count supports this clone. The gene calls are TRBV7-9 and TRBJ2-5; unclear D gene. Trimming left V 3 bases short and J 2 bases short, with 10 bases between. The germline V gene has CDR1 SEHNR and CDR2 FQNEAQ (reference sequence). CDR3 length: 14 residues. The CDR3 DNA reads as TGTGCCAGCAGCTTTCTGAAGCTTCAAGAGACCCAGTACTTC. Its translation is CASSFLKLQETQYF.

This rearrangement joins TRBV5-4 to TRBJ1-2; D not certain. This CDR3 spans 16 amino acids. Germline V CDR1 and CDR2: SGHNT, YYREEE (reference sequence). Trimming pared 3 bases from V and 6 bases from J, leaving 21 bases between. The CDR3 sequence is CASSSLQPGRTNGYTF. CDR3 sequence (DNA): TGTGCCAGCAGCTCGCTACAGCCCGGACGGACGAATGGCTACACCTTC. The full variable domain, rest sourced from reference TRBV5-4 and TRBJ1-2, is ETGVTQSPTHLIKTRGQQVTLRCSSQSGHNTVSWYQQALGQGPQFIFQYYREEENGRGNFPPRFSGLQFPNYSSELNVNALELDDSALYLCASSSLQPGRTNGYTFGSGTRLTVV.

CDR3 sequence: CASSLGPGEQYF. In DNA, the CDR3 is TGTGCCAGCAGCTTAGGGCCGGGGGAGCAGTACTTC. V and J are TRBV7-6 and TRBJ2-7; perhaps TRBD2 as D (5 bases). The germline gives CDR1 SGHVS, CDR2 FNYEAQ. Trimming pared 1 base from V and 7 bases from J, leaving 8 bases between. The CDR3 has 12 amino acids.

The CDR3 DNA reads TGTGCCAGCAGCCCCCATTTCGGGACAAGAGCCACCGGGGAGCTGTTTTTT. This translates into CASSPHFGTRATGELFF. The rearrangement uses TRBV9 and TRBJ2-2; tentatively, D is TRBD1 (6 bases). CDR3 length: 17 residues. Germline CDR1 and CDR2: SGDLS and YYNGEE. The V end was cut by 4 bases, the J end by 4 bases, with 20 bases between.

The chain is built from TRBV27 and TRBJ2-7; D is uncertain. CDR3 size: 13 residues. The V end lost 5 bases, the J end lost 4 bases, and 12 bases lay between the germline ends. Germline V gene lookup returns CDR1 MNHEY and CDR2 SMNVEV (reference sequence). The CDR3 sequence: CASSPHPFYEQYF. CDR3 nucleotide sequence: TGTGCCAGCAGTCCGCACCCATTTTACGAGCAGTACTTC.

Here the CDR3 reads CASSYTGATQETQYF. The CDR3 DNA follows: TGCGCCAGCAGCTATACCGGGGCAACACAAGAGACCCAGTACTTC. The chain links TRBV5-1 to TRBJ2-5; D could derive from TRBD1 or TRBD2 (5 bases each). Germline V gene data show CDR1 as SGHRS and CDR2 as YFSETQ. V gave up 3 bases and J gave up 2 bases, with 14 bases separating them. The CDR3 contains 15 residues.

The gene calls are TRBV5-1 and TRBJ2-7; D is unresolved. V was trimmed by 0 bases and J by 0 bases, leaving 7 bases between them. In germline, CDR1 is SGHRS, CDR2 YFSETQ. This CDR3 contains 14 residues. CDR3 DNA: TGCGCCAGCAGCTTGGACGTCAGCTCCTACGAGCAGTACGTC. Translated: CASSLDVSSYEQYV.